These T cell receptor beta chains were read from a single sample in a study of blood T cell repertoires in COVID-19. The assay was immunoSEQ multiplex PCR, and TCRdb's table has in-frame clones only and misses some. The top ten clones hold roughly an eighth of a sample with more than 65,000 clones, about four fifths of them seen once. The sequencing input was peripheral blood. The receptor set was obtained from a woman aged 80 or over with acute or convalescent COVID-19. The CDR3 runs from the conserved cysteine through the conserved F or W. D genes are given only for firm matches. Where a row states a size, it is once, few, many or the class of an expanded clone; other rows omit it.

size	V	D	J	CDR3	DNA
-	TRBV18	TRBD2	TRBJ2-2	CASSPGGGRNANTGELFF	TGTGCCAGCTCCCCCGGCGGGGGACGTAACGCGAACACCGGGGAGCTGTTTTTT
-	TRBV5-1	TRBD1	TRBJ1-1	CASSPGDSRTEAFF	TGCGCCAGCAGCCCGGGGGACAGCAGGACTGAAGCTTTCTTT
-	TRBV5-1	TRBD1	TRBJ2-2	CASSRDRLTGELFF	TGCGCCAGCAGCCGGGACAGGTTAACCGGGGAGCTGTTTTTT
-	TRBV30	-	TRBJ1-5	CAWRASGRVDQPQHF	TGTGCCTGGAGGGCCTCGGGGAGGGTGGATCAGCCCCAGCATTTT
-	TRBV7-9	-	TRBJ2-7	CASSLWDTSYEQYF	TGTGCCAGCAGCTTATGGGACACCTCCTACGAGCAGTACTTC
-	TRBV11-1	TRBD2	TRBJ2-7	CASSSASGSVYEQYF	TGTGCCAGCAGCTCCGCTAGCGGGAGCGTGTACGAGCAGTACTTC
-	TRBV5-1	-	TRBJ1-4	CASSPYSRRGGEEKLFF	TGCGCCAGCAGCCCCTATTCCCGTCGGGGCGGGGAGGAAAAACTGTTTTTT
few	TRBV19	-	TRBJ2-7	CATQTDANSYEQYF	TGTGCCACTCAGACAGATGCCAACTCCTACGAGCAGTACTTC
few	TRBV7-6	TRBD1	TRBJ2-7	CASSDRNPGTGGEQYF	TGTGCCAGCAGCGACCGAAACCCCGGGACAGGGGGCGAGCAGTACTTC
-	TRBV28	TRBD2	TRBJ2-3	CASSLLLAGGKDTQYF	TGTGCCAGCAGTTTATTGCTGGCGGGAGGGAAGGATACGCAGTATTTT
-	TRBV4-1	TRBD2	TRBJ2-2	CASSQVGLADTGELFF	TGCGCCAGCAGCCAAGTAGGACTAGCGGACACCGGGGAGCTGTTTTTT
-	TRBV5-6	-	TRBJ1-2	CASSFSHRLTENYGYTF	TGTGCCAGCAGCTTCTCTCATCGACTGACAGAGAACTATGGCTACACCTTC
-	TRBV3-1/TRBV3-2	TRBD2	TRBJ2-5	CASSLWGGVQETQYF	TGTGCCAGCAGCCTATGGGGGGGGGTTCAAGAGACCCAGTACTTC
-	TRBV3-1/TRBV3-2	TRBD2	TRBJ2-1	CASSQAGRAYNEQFF	TGTGCCAGCAGCCAAGCCGGGAGGGCATACAATGAGCAGTTCTTC
-	TRBV27	TRBD2	TRBJ2-7	CASSLPTSGRVGYEQYF	TGTGCCAGCAGTTTACCGACTAGCGGGAGGGTCGGCTACGAGCAGTACTTC
many	TRBV6-1	TRBD1	TRBJ2-7	CASSEGGQNLRGQYF	TGTGCCAGCAGTGAAGGGGGACAGAACCTACGAGGGCAGTACTTC